This T cell receptor (beta chain) emerged from a study of blood T cell repertoires in COVID-19. Background on the study: Specimens from acute and convalescent COVID-19 originated in the United States, Italy and Spain.

Seattle's enrolled individuals joined amid active infection and were then monitored longitudinally. As processed by the authors: The assay estimated nucleated cells by amplifying reference gene primers. Repertoires were generated with immunoSEQ multiplex PCR, while TCRdb's copy carries only in-frame clones and drops some. V and J calls and clone size come straight from that table; D and trimming were deduced from the DNA. The sample yields roughly 190,000 clones, 84% seen once. Sequencing was carried out using peripheral blood. This clonotype was sampled from a woman in her 70s with COVID-19, enrolled during active disease.

As DNA, the CDR3 is TGTGCCAGTAGTACATCACAGGGATCTAATGAAAAACTGTTTTTT. Translating gives CASSTSQGSNEKLFF. The chain joins TRBV19 to TRBJ1-4; D is perhaps TRBD1 (6 bases). The germline gives CDR1 LNHDA, CDR2 SQIVND (reference sequence). Trimming cost V 4 bases and J 3 bases, with 12 bases left between them. This CDR3 region has 15 residues.